This TCR beta chain was sequenced in a study of blood T cell repertoires in COVID-19. Study as a whole: The United States, Italy and Spain supplied acute and convalescent COVID-19 samples. PBMCs, B-cell-depleted T cells, or T cells provided the cDNA or gDNA that made up the material.

This CDR3 spans 15 amino acids. Germline CDR1 and CDR2: MNHEY and SMNVEV (reference sequence). Trimming stripped 5 bases from V and 5 bases from J, with 18 bases between. Authors' data handling: Amplification of reference gene primers provided the estimated nucleated cell counts. Repertoires were generated with immunoSEQ multiplex PCR, while TCRdb's copy carries only in-frame clones and drops some. The D gene and trimming were derived from the DNA, and the V and J assignments and clone size from that table. The data hold tens of thousands of clones, with 88% observed a single time. The sequenced sample was peripheral blood. The receptor was derived from a woman in her 70s with acute or convalescent COVID-19. The chain uses TRBV27 and TRBJ2-5, with a possible D match to TRBD2 (5 bases). The CDR3 bases are TGTGCCAGCAGTCGCGGGCGGGCGGCACGGGAGACCCAGTACTTC. Encoded protein: CASSRGRAARETQYF.